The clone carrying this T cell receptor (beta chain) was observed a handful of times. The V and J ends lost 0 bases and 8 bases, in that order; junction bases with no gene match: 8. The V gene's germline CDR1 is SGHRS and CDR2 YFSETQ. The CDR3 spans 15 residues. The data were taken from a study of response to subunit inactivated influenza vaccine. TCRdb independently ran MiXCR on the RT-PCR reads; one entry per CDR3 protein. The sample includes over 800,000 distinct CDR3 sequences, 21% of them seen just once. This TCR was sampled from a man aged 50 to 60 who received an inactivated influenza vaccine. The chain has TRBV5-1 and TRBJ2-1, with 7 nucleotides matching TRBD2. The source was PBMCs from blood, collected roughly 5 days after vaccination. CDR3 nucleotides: TGCGCCAGCAGCTTGGATCACGGGGGGTTAGATGAGCAGTTCTTC. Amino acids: CASSLDHGGLDEQFF.